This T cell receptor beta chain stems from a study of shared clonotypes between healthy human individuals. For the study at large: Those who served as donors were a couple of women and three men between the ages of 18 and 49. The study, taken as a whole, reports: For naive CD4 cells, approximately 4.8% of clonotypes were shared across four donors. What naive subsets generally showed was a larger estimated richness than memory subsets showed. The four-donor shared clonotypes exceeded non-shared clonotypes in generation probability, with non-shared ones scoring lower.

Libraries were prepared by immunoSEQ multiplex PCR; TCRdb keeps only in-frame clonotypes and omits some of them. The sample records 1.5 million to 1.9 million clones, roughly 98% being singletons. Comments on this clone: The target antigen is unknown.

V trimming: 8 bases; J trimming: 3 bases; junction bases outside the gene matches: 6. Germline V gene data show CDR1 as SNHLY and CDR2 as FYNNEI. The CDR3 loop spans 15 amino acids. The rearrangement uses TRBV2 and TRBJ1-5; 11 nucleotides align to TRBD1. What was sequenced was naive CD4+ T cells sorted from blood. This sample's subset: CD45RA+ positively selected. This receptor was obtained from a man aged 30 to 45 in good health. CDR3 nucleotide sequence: TGTGCCAGCGGGGACAGGGGGTCAAACAATCAGCCCCAGCATTTT. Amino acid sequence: CASGDRGSNNQPQHF.